This T cell receptor (beta chain) was observed in a study of T cells in Graves' hyperthyroidism and ophthalmopathy. General study results and limits: Blood samples included most of the expanded thyroid clonotypes exceeding 0.001.

In this sample, this clonotype turned up many times. What it binds is not known. It was RNA transcripts that yielded the amplified TCR beta CDR3 regions. HTBI primers were employed in a first-round RT-PCR of the TCR CDR3. Each CDR3 protein is one row after TCRdb ran MiXCR on the multiplex PCR reads. Among roughly 200,000 distinct CDR3 sequences listed, approximately 20% were seen once. Hyperthyroidism had been newly diagnosed in patients aged 18 to 65, and its duration was under 2 months. Diagnosis rested on symptoms, serum thyroxine and TRAb, thyroid ultrasound, and orbital computed tomography. PBMCs were collected from an approximately 9.5 ml volume of fresh peripheral blood. Unmatched junction bases numbered 12, after V lost 9 bases and J lost 5 bases. Germline CDR1 and CDR2: KGHDR and SFDVKD. The CDR3 consists of 16 residues.

The receptor was derived from a man aged 35 to 55 with Graves' hyperthyroidism. The chain joins TRBV24-1 to TRBJ1-5, with 10 positions matching TRBD1. The sample taken for sequencing was blood. The CDR3 DNA is TGTGCCACCCAAAATTCGGGACAGGGGAGACATCAGCCCCAGCATTTT. It is translated as CATQNSGQGRHQPQHF.